A single sample is the source of the 21 T cell receptor beta chains below, sequenced in a study of T cells after yellow fever vaccination. One entry per CDR3 protein results from TCRdb running MiXCR on the 5' RACE reads. The sample records fewer than 350,000 distinct CDR3 sequences, roughly 4.3% being singletons. The sample here was PBMCs, taken 15 days after the yellow fever booster vaccination. The source of these receptors is a man aged 18 to 35 who received the YFV17D yellow fever vaccine.

The chain couples TRBV5-5 to TRBJ2-6, with D perhaps being TRBD1 or TRBD2 (5 bases each). There are 17 residues in the CDR3. Germline CDR1 reads SGHKS; CDR2 reads YYEKEE (reference sequence). The ends were cut back, 5 bases at V and 0 bases at J, with 15 bases in the middle. The CDR3 nucleotides read TGTGCCAGCAGGGCCGGGACCCGATACTCTGGGGCCAACGTCCTGACTTTC. Its translation: CASRAGTRYSGANVLTF.

There are many counts of this clonotype. The J gene is TRBJ2-7, the V gene TRBV5-1; weak D call: TRBD1 (6 bases). Germline loops: CDR1 SGHRS, CDR2 YFSETQ. This CDR3 region has 15 residues. Trimming removed 0 bases at V and 0 bases at J, with 10 bases between. CDR3 bases: TGCGCCAGCAGCTTGGGACAGGTCATCTCCTACGAGCAGTACTTC. Its translation is CASSLGQVISYEQYF.

In this sample, this clonotype turned up many times. The J gene is TRBJ2-7, the V gene TRBV6-5; D is ambiguous. The V gene's germline CDR1 is MNHEY and CDR2 SVGAGI. V dropped 2 bases and J dropped 7 bases, with 15 bases sitting between them. The CDR3 consists of 14 residues. The CDR3 sequence: CASSYDQNHREQYV. The DNA for the CDR3 is TGTGCCAGCAGTTACGATCAGAACCACCGGGAGCAGTACGTC.

J is TRBJ1-5 and V is TRBV7-8, with TRBD1 matching 7 bases. This CDR3 is 16 amino acids long. Germline assignment: CDR1 SGHVS and CDR2 FQNEAQ. V trimming: 6 bases; J trimming: 1 base; junction bases outside the gene matches: 9. The CDR3 region has the DNA TGTGCCAGCAGTCGACTCTCGGGACAGAGCAATCAGCCCCAGCATTTT. It is translated as CASSRLSGQSNQPQHF.

The rearrangement joins TRBV9 to TRBJ2-5; 14 bases line up with TRBD2. The ends lost 4 bases at V and 2 bases at J; junction bases unmatched: 7. Looked up from germline, CDR1 is SGDLS and CDR2 is YYNGEE. The CDR3 covers 17 residues. As DNA, the CDR3 is TGTGCCAGCAGCCCCCCGGGACTAGCGGGGGCTCAAGAGACCCAGTACTTC. Its protein is CASSPPGLAGAQETQYF.

This clonotype has ten or more counts. The V call is TRBV7-2, the J call TRBJ2-5; TRBD1 matches 10 bases. The germline gives CDR1 SGHTA, CDR2 FQGNSA. The CDR3 sequence is 14 residues long. The J segment lost 5 bases and the V segment lost 5 bases, leaving 5 bases of the junction unmatched. The CDR3 nucleotides are TGTGCCAGCAGCCAAGACAGGGGGCCGGAGACCCAGTACTTC. Amino acids: CASSQDRGPETQYF.

This clonotype was seen a few times. The chain carries TRBV7-8 and TRBJ2-5; 8 positions agree with TRBD2. With V trimmed by 6 bases and J by 7 bases, 13 bases remained unmatched. From germline, CDR1 is SGHVS and CDR2 FQNEAQ. The CDR3 runs 15 residues. CDR3 region: CASRLTGTSPGTQYF. CDR3 DNA: TGTGCCAGCAGACTTACCGGGACTAGTCCAGGGACCCAGTACTTC.

V is TRBV15 and J is TRBJ1-1; D is undetermined. This CDR3 is 12 amino acids long. Germline values: CDR1 LNHNV, CDR2 YYDKDF (reference sequence). Trimming took off 3 bases at V and 6 bases at J, with 8 bases between the two ends. The chain's CDR3 is CATSSGVAEAFF. The CDR3 region has the DNA TGTGCCACCAGCAGTGGGGTAGCTGAAGCTTTCTTT.

This clonotype has ten or more counts. The chain combines TRBV6-5 with TRBJ2-1, with D perhaps matching TRBD2 (6 bases). CDR1 and CDR2 (germline): MNHEY, SVGAGI. V lost 2 bases to trimming and J lost 4 bases, with 12 bases between them. The CDR3 runs to 15 residues. The CDR3 sequence is CASSYESGGYNEQFF. In DNA form, the CDR3 reads TGTGCCAGCAGTTACGAGTCTGGAGGGTACAATGAGCAGTTCTTC.

This clonotype has ten or more counts. The chain combines TRBV20-1 with TRBJ1-2; no clear D. V was cut by 5 bases and J by 4 bases, with 14 bases left in between. The CDR3 contains 13 residues. Germline-derived CDR1 and CDR2 are DFQATT and SNEGSKA (reference sequence). CDR3 sequence reads: CSAEVREGYGYTF. The CDR3 DNA is TGCAGTGCTGAAGTTCGGGAAGGCTATGGCTACACCTTC.

At least ten counts were recorded for this clonotype. The chain links TRBV4-1 to TRBJ2-3, with D maybe TRBD2 (6 bases). This CDR3 has 15 residues. In germline, CDR1 is MGHRA, CDR2 YSYEKL. V gave up 5 bases and J gave up 3 bases, with 15 bases separating them. The CDR3 nucleotides are TGCGCCAGCAGCTCCGACGGGCGGGAAACAGATACGCAGTATTTT. Amino acid sequence: CASSSDGRETDTQYF.

There are a few counts of this clonotype. J is TRBJ2-3 and V is TRBV27, with D tentatively TRBD2 (6 bases). This CDR3 has 16 residues. The germline V gene has CDR1 MNHEY and CDR2 SMNVEV (reference sequence). V was pared by 5 bases and J by 6 bases, with 21 bases between. CDR3 in DNA: TGTGCCAGCAGTACCCGACTAGGGTCTCGTTCGGATACGCAGTATTTT. The encoded protein is CASSTRLGSRSDTQYF.

This clonotype was counted only a few times. The chain uses TRBV14 and TRBJ1-4; D might be TRBD1 (5 bases). Germline assignment: CDR1 SGHDN and CDR2 FVKESK. Trimming cost V 4 bases and J 8 bases, with 17 bases left between them. The CDR3 extends over 15 amino acids. The CDR3 coding sequence is TGTGCCAGCAGCCCAGCGGGACCTAGGGGAGAAAAACTGTTTTTT. Its translation is CASSPAGPRGEKLFF.

The chain carries TRBV20-1 and TRBJ2-5; D perhaps matches TRBD2 (5 bases). This CDR3 has 13 amino acids. V was clipped by 1 base and J by 2 bases, with 8 bases between them. CDR1 is DFQATT and CDR2 is SNEGSKA in the germline V gene (reference sequence). CDR3 sequence reads: CSARGGRQETQYF. DNA for the CDR3: TGCAGTGCTAGAGGAGGGAGACAAGAGACCCAGTACTTC.

This clonotype was observed many times. The gene calls are TRBV6-5 and TRBJ2-7; D may match TRBD1 or TRBD2 (6 bases each). Germline V gene sequence: CDR1 MNHEY, CDR2 SVGAGI. V lost 1 base and J 2 bases, leaving 18 bases between the germline ends. The CDR3 consists of 17 residues. The CDR3 coding sequence is TGTGCCAGCAGTTACTTGGGGCCGACGGGGGCACCCTACGAGCAGTACTTC. Translated: CASSYLGPTGAPYEQYF.

Ten or more counts support this clonotype. This sequence joins TRBV6-5 and TRBJ2-5; no clear D gene. The CDR3 sequence is 14 residues long. CDR1 MNHEY and CDR2 SVGAGI come from the germline V gene. The V end was cut by 5 bases, the J end by 5 bases, with 15 bases between. The CDR3: CASSRSTRWETQYF. The CDR3, as DNA: TGTGCCAGCAGTAGATCGACCCGGTGGGAGACCCAGTACTTC.

This clonotype has only a few counts. This chain links TRBV7-6 with TRBJ2-5; 8 bases map to TRBD2. Germline CDR1 reads SGHVS; CDR2 reads FNYEAQ. This CDR3 comprises 14 residues. Losses at the gene ends were 7 bases for V and 1 base for J; bases not matched to a gene: 5. CDR3 sequence: CASTGGGTQETQYF. CDR3 sequence (DNA): TGTGCCAGCACGGGCGGGGGGACCCAAGAGACCCAGTACTTC.

This sequence joins TRBV29-1 and TRBJ2-7, with TRBD2 matching 9 bases. The V gene's germline CDR1 is SQVTM and CDR2 ANQGSEA. The V gene end was trimmed by 7 bases and the J gene end by 3 bases; junction bases not matched to a gene: 7. This CDR3 region has 13 residues. This chain's CDR3 is CSAQRGDIYEQYF. CDR3 sequence (DNA): TGCAGCGCCCAGCGGGGGGACATCTACGAGCAGTACTTC.

V gene TRBV2 combines with J gene TRBJ1-4; D is unresolved. Trimming left V 4 bases short and J 0 bases short, with 6 bases between. The CDR3 is 14 amino acids. Germline loops: CDR1 SNHLY, CDR2 FYNNEI. CDR3 in amino acids: CASSAETTNEKLFF. The DNA of the CDR3 is TGTGCCAGCAGTGCAGAGACAACTAATGAAAAACTGTTTTTT.

This clonotype was counted many times. J is TRBJ2-7 and V is TRBV6-2 or TRBV6-3; D is ambiguous. V was trimmed by 7 bases and J by 0 bases, leaving 10 bases between them. The CDR3 totals 13 residues. Germline assignment: CDR1 MNHEY and CDR2 SVGEGT. The CDR3 nucleotides read TGTGCCAGCACCTTATCTGCCTCCTACGAGCAGTACTTC. Protein sequence: CASTLSASYEQYF.

Of note for this clonotype: At one boundary the junction diverges from the germline segment, which might be a read error. The rearrangement joins TRBV12-3 or TRBV12-4 to TRBJ1-5; no clear D gene. CDR3 size: 14 residues. CDR3 amino acids: CASSLLYSNEPQHF. For the CDR3, the DNA is TGTGCCAGCAGTTTATTGTATAGCAATGAGCCCCAGCATTTT.